The 29 T cell receptor beta chains presented below share a single source sample, sequenced in a study of untreated major depressive disorder. The protocol was immunoSEQ multiplex PCR, while the TCRdb copy is restricted to in-frame clones and leaves out a portion. Of more than 20,000 clones listed, over 80% are singletons. Sequencing was carried out using CD4+ T cells from PBMCs. The receptor set was obtained from a man aged 25-45 years in good health.

The V gene is TRBV6-6, the J gene TRBJ1-2, with TRBD1 identical over 9 bases. The germline CDR1 and CDR2 sequences are MNHNY and SVGAGI (reference sequence). The CDR3 runs to 13 residues. V dropped 4 bases and J dropped 8; count of bases not matched to a gene: 5. The CDR3: CASSFRQGDGYTF. CDR3 coding DNA: TGTGCCAGCAGTTTCCGACAGGGGGACGGCTACACCTTC.

The chain carries TRBV4-1 and TRBJ1-5; D is ambiguous. The germline V and J ends were trimmed by 3 bases and 0 bases, with 9 bases remaining between them. CDR3 length: 15 amino acids. CDR1 is MGHRA and CDR2 is YSYEKL in the germline V gene. The DNA for the CDR3 is TGCGCCAGCAGCCAGGGTGTTTCTAGCAATCAGCCCCAGCATTTT. Translated, it gives CASSQGVSSNQPQHF.

This chain links TRBV5-1 with TRBJ2-1; perhaps TRBD2 as D (6 bases). This CDR3 region has 15 residues. Trimming pared 7 bases from V and 5 bases from J, leaving 19 bases between. The V gene's germline CDR1 is SGHRS and CDR2 YFSETQ. CDR3 nucleotide sequence: TGCGCCAGCCATCTGGAGGGCCGGGGAGACAATGAGCAGTTCTTC. It encodes CASHLEGRGDNEQFF.

The chain combines TRBV28 with TRBJ1-1; D is undetermined. Trimming shortened V by 2 bases and J by 11 bases, and 9 bases separated the two germline ends. The CDR3 loop spans 11 amino acids. Germline lookup yields CDR1 MDHEN and CDR2 SYDVKM. As DNA, the CDR3 is TGTGCCAGCAGTTTAGCTCTCCGGGCTTTCTTT. This translates into CASSLALRAFF.

V and J are TRBV7-2 and TRBJ2-7; D is undetermined. V was pared by 4 bases and J by 0 bases, with 7 bases between. Germline CDR1 SGHTA, CDR2 FQGNSA. This CDR3 is built from 13 residues. CDR3 in DNA: TGTGCCAGCAGCTCCCGCCACTCCTACGAGCAGTACTTC. This codes for CASSSRHSYEQYF.

In the case of this clone: At one end the junction does not follow the germline gene, possibly because of a read error. The J gene is TRBJ1-1, the V gene TRBV25-1; TRBD1 aligns across 9 bases. The CDR3 is made up of 18 amino acids. Looked up from germline, CDR1 is MGHDK and CDR2 is SYGVNS. CDR3 region: CASIEGGTGWPLNTEAFF. The CDR3 bases are TGTGCCAGCATTGAAGGGGGGACAGGGTGGCCCCTGAACACTGAAGCTTTCTTT.

J is TRBJ1-2 and V is TRBV7-2; D gene ambiguous. Germline values: CDR1 SGHTA, CDR2 FQGNSA. V lost 6 bases to trimming and J lost 0 bases, with 23 bases between them. This CDR3 has 18 amino acids. The chain's CDR3 is CASRRRATVDLANYGYTF. In nucleotides, the CDR3 is TGTGCCAGCAGACGTCGGGCTACCGTAGACTTAGCTAACTATGGCTACACCTTC.

The chain is built from TRBV7-3 and TRBJ2-5, with D unclear. The ends were cut back, 1 base at V and 0 bases at J, with 3 bases in the middle. CDR3 length equals 13 residues. In germline, CDR1 is SGHTA, CDR2 FQGTGA. The CDR3, as DNA: TGTGCCAGCAGCTTAATCTACCAAGAGACCCAGTACTTC. Its translation is CASSLIYQETQYF.

The chain links TRBV7-2 to TRBJ2-7; 13 positions match TRBD2. V lost 5 bases to trimming and J lost 5 bases; unmatched junction nucleotides: 9. Per the germline V gene, CDR1 is SGHTA and CDR2 is FQGNSA. The length of the CDR3 is 16 residues. The CDR3 sequence: CASSPISTSGRHEQYF. The CDR3 nucleotides are TGTGCCAGCAGCCCCATCTCGACTAGCGGGAGGCACGAGCAGTACTTC.

This chain links TRBV5-1 with TRBJ1-4; TRBD1 matches at 8 bases. The germline V gene has CDR1 SGHRS and CDR2 YFSETQ. Losses at the gene ends were 5 bases for V and 8 bases for J; bases not matched to a gene: 11. The CDR3 loop spans 15 amino acids. The CDR3 nucleotides are TGCGCCAGCAGACGCAGGGGGCTTCCTCGGGAAAAACTGTTTTTT. It encodes CASRRRGLPREKLFF.

This chain uses TRBV15 with TRBJ1-5; TRBD1 aligns across 8 bases. The CDR3 loop spans 16 amino acids. The germline gives CDR1 LNHNV, CDR2 YYDKDF (reference sequence). Trimming cost V 5 bases and J 7 bases; bases outside gene matches: 13. The CDR3 here is CATSRADRVPGQPQHF. The CDR3 nucleotides read TGTGCCACCAGCCGAGCGGACAGGGTACCGGGACAGCCCCAGCATTTT.

This chain connects TRBV6-1 to TRBJ2-5, with 9 nucleotides matching TRBD2. With V trimmed by 2 bases and J by 5 bases, 12 bases remained unmatched. This CDR3 is built from 17 residues. The germline CDR1 and CDR2 sequences are MNHNS and SASEGT. The CDR3 sequence is CASSELASGVLRETQYF. In DNA, the CDR3 is TGTGCCAGCAGTGAATTGGCTAGCGGGGTTTTGAGGGAGACCCAGTACTTC.

This chain joins TRBV9 and TRBJ2-7; D is ambiguous. Trimming removed 4 bases at V and 2 bases at J, with 10 bases between. The CDR3 is 13 residues long. Germline loops: CDR1 SGDLS, CDR2 YYNGEE. CDR3 coding DNA: TGTGCCAGCAGCCCCCGCGGCGCCTACGAGCAGTACTTC. This codes for CASSPRGAYEQYF.

The chain recombines TRBV4-1 with TRBJ1-5; D call uncertain. This CDR3 has 15 residues. Deletions cut 6 bases from V and 2 bases from J, with 14 bases between. Per the germline V gene, CDR1 is MGHRA and CDR2 is YSYEKL. This CDR3 reads CASSSARRGNQPQHF. In DNA, the CDR3 is TGCGCCAGCAGTTCAGCCCGACGTGGCAATCAGCCCCAGCATTTT.

This clone appeared a single time. The junction departs from the called germline gene at one end, perhaps through a read error. The chain joins TRBV4-3 to TRBJ2-3; weak D call: TRBD2 (6 bases). In germline, CDR1 is LGHNA, CDR2 YSLEER. The CDR3 is made up of 15 amino acids. The CDR3 coding sequence is TGCGCCAGCAGCCAAGTGGCCCTAGCGAGAGGGCCACCGGATTTT. As protein: CASSQVALARGPPDF.

The genes are TRBV5-1 and TRBJ1-4; 7 bases align to TRBD1. The CDR3 is 16 amino acids. Germline CDR1 and CDR2: SGHRS and YFSETQ. V lost 4 bases to trimming and J lost 3 bases; unmatched junction nucleotides: 9. Here the CDR3 reads CASSLGPGGANEKLFF. The CDR3 nucleotides are TGCGCCAGCAGCCTTGGCCCAGGGGGGGCTAATGAAAAACTGTTTTTT.

The V call is TRBV4-3, the J call TRBJ2-7; 7 bases are shared with TRBD1. The CDR3 runs to 15 residues. Germline V CDR1 and CDR2: LGHNA, YSLEER. J was trimmed by 3 bases and V by 1 base; bases with no gene match: 6. As DNA, the CDR3 is TGCGCCAGCAGCCAAGTAACAGGGGCAATCTACGAGCAGTACTTC. Amino acids: CASSQVTGAIYEQYF.

The chain recombines TRBV29-1 with TRBJ2-2, with 7 bases identical to TRBD2. Germline V gives CDR1 SQVTM, CDR2 ANQGSEA. The CDR3 consists of 16 residues. V shed 1 base and J 1 base; nucleotides not matched to a gene: 6. CDR3 coding DNA: TGCAGCGTTGAAGGGGGGGAGCGGGGGAACACCGGGGAGCTGTTTTTT. As protein: CSVEGGERGNTGELFF.

Here the CDR3 reads CASSGDRERTLYGYTF. In DNA, the CDR3 is TGCGCCAGCAGTGGCGACAGGGAAAGGACTCTCTATGGCTACACCTTC. The chain has TRBV10-1 and TRBJ1-2, with 7 bases identical to TRBD1. The CDR3 contains 16 residues. The V and J ends lost 4 bases and 4 bases, in that order; junction bases with no gene match: 12. CDR1 is WNHNN, CDR2 SYGVQD, per germline (reference sequence).

This chain connects TRBV2 to TRBJ1-2; tentatively, D is TRBD1 (5 bases). The V gene's germline CDR1 is SNHLY and CDR2 FYNNEI. This CDR3 spans 13 amino acids. Trimming removed 7 bases from V and 1 base from J, with 10 bases in between. The CDR3 DNA reads as TGTGCCAGCACTGAGGGGTATAACTATGGCTACACCTTC. This gives the protein CASTEGYNYGYTF.

The DNA for the CDR3 is TGTGCCAGCAGCCAAGAGGGTCAGCCCCAGCATTTT. This gives the protein CASSQEGQPQHF. This chain connects TRBV4-2 to TRBJ1-5; D is ambiguous. The germline V gene encodes CDR1 LGHNA and CDR2 YNFKEQ. V lost 0 bases and J 6 bases, leaving 3 bases between the germline ends. This CDR3 is 12 amino acids long.

This clone was seen once. The chain is built from TRBV10-3 and TRBJ2-2, with 8 nucleotides matching TRBD1. Germline V gene data show CDR1 as ENHRY and CDR2 as SYGVKD. The CDR3 loop spans 14 amino acids. Trimming took 6 bases from V and 5 from J; bases not matched to a gene: 5. In DNA, the CDR3 is TGTGCCATCAGGAAGGACAGGGATACCGGGGAGCTGTTTTTT. Protein sequence: CAIRKDRDTGELFF.

This clone occurred once. This chain links TRBV7-3 with TRBJ1-1; TRBD1 agrees at 7 bases. Germline trimming cut 5 bases from V and 8 bases from J; bases unmatched to any gene: 8. This CDR3 has 13 residues. Per the germline V gene, CDR1 is SGHTA and CDR2 is FQGTGA. This CDR3 is CASSPDRQGEAFF. The CDR3 region has the DNA TGTGCCAGCAGCCCGGACAGGCAAGGGGAAGCTTTCTTT.

The chain recombines TRBV7-2 with TRBJ1-1; D not certain. The CDR3 sequence is 13 residues long. V was pared by 5 bases and J by 4 bases, with 11 bases between. CDR1 is SGHTA and CDR2 is FQGNSA in the germline V gene. CDR3 DNA sequence: TGTGCCAGCAGCCCAAGGGCGACCACTGAAGCTTTCTTT. This gives the protein CASSPRATTEAFF.

The chain recombines TRBV7-8 with TRBJ2-7, with D tentatively TRBD2 (7 bases). The V gene lost 5 bases and the J gene lost 7 bases, with 18 bases spanning the gap. Germline assignment: CDR1 SGHVS and CDR2 FQNEAQ. CDR3 length: 14 residues. The CDR3 nucleotides read TGTGCCAGCAGCCCGGGCGGCGGGGGCGGGGAGCAGTACTTC. This translates into CASSPGGGGGEQYF.

This clone was recorded a few times. The chain recombines TRBV10-3 with TRBJ2-7, with 9 bases identical to TRBD1. V was pared by 9 bases and J by 3 bases, with 9 bases of the junction left unmatched. Germline V gene lookup returns CDR1 ENHRY and CDR2 SYGVKD. CDR3 length: 14 amino acids. The CDR3 sequence: CAIQQGAFYYEQYF. The DNA of the CDR3 is TGTGCCATTCAACAGGGGGCTTTCTACTACGAGCAGTACTTC.

This clone was seen only once. The rearrangement uses TRBV7-3 and TRBJ1-1; D is ambiguous. CDR3 length: 14 residues. The germline V gene encodes CDR1 SGHTA and CDR2 FQGTGA. The germline V and J ends were trimmed by 5 bases and 4 bases, with 14 bases remaining between them. CDR3 in amino acids: CASSPAGDFTEAFF. The CDR3 nucleotides read TGTGCCAGCAGCCCGGCTGGGGATTTCACTGAAGCTTTCTTT.

The rearrangement joins TRBV9 to TRBJ1-1, with D possibly TRBD1 on 6 matching bases. The CDR3 consists of 16 residues. Germline assignment: CDR1 SGDLS and CDR2 YYNGEE. V shed 0 bases and J shed 4 bases, with 16 bases lying between them. CDR3 amino acids: CASSVEIRGSGTEAFF. CDR3 sequence (DNA): TGTGCCAGCAGCGTAGAAATCAGGGGATCCGGCACTGAAGCTTTCTTT.

The chain recombines TRBV11-3 with TRBJ2-5; TRBD2 matches 12 bases. This CDR3 spans 17 amino acids. V shed 5 bases and J 5 bases; nucleotides not matched to a gene: 12. Germline CDR1 and CDR2: SGHNT and YENEEA. The CDR3 nucleotides are TGTGCCAGCAGCCTTCGGACTAGCGGGACGGGGGGGGAGACCCAGTACTTC. It translates to CASSLRTSGTGGETQYF.